This T cell receptor (beta chain) was retrieved from a study of T cells in pancreatic ductal adenocarcinoma. This clone was seen only once. The CDR3 is 15 residues long. CDR1 SGHNT and CDR2 YENEEA come from the germline V gene. V shed 8 bases and J 4 bases; nucleotides not matched to a gene: 8. Selected pancreatic ductal adenocarcinoma patients had undergone surgery without neoadjuvant therapy. Here immunoSEQ multiplex PCR was the method, and the copy in TCRdb shows in-frame clones only, minus some. The profile shows some 16,000 clones, about 90% of them singletons. This clonotype originated in a human donor with pancreatic ductal adenocarcinoma. The rearrangement uses TRBV11-3 and TRBJ2-1; TRBD1 matches 10 bases. The sample comprised PBMCs. This chain's CDR3 is CASSRQGAVYNEQFF. DNA of the CDR3: TGTGCCAGCTCTAGACAGGGGGCGGTATACAATGAGCAGTTCTTC.